A selection of T cell receptor beta chains follows, all from one sample in a study of Graves' ophthalmopathy and Graves' hyperthyroidism. From the multiplex PCR reads, TCRdb called clonotypes with MiXCR, one entry per CDR3 protein. The sample records 560,000 or so distinct CDR3 sequences, about 40% being singletons. The sample consisted of peripheral blood or thyroid tissue (not recorded which). Receptors originate from an adult man with Graves' hyperthyroidism. CDR3s include the opening cysteine and the closing phenylalanine or tryptophan. D genes are given only for firm matches. Clone size is given for some rows only: seen once, a few or many times, or a class if the clone is expanded.

V gene	J gene	clone size	D gene	CDR3 DNA	CDR3 protein
TRBV27	TRBJ2-5	NA	NA	TGTGCCAGCAGTTTACTGACAGCACAAGAGACCCAGTACTTC	CASSLLTAQETQYF
TRBV3-1	TRBJ2-5	NA	NA	TGTGCCAGCAGCCAGATTACTCAGGGGTACCAAGAGACCCAGTACTTC	CASSQITQGYQETQYF
TRBV3-1	TRBJ1-5	NA	TRBD1	TGTGCCAGCAGCCAAGACGCAGGGGGTAATCAGCCCCAGCATTTT	CASSQDAGGNQPQHF
TRBV10-3	TRBJ1-6	NA	NA	TGTGCCAGCAAATCGTGGGGGGGAGTGGCCGGGGATTCACCCCTCCACTTT	CASKSWGGVAGDSPLHF
TRBV12-3/TRBV12-4	TRBJ2-7	once	NA	TGTGCCAGCAGCCCATCCTCCGGGGAGCAGTACTTC	CASSPSSGEQYF
TRBV25-1	TRBJ2-5	NA	NA	TGTGCCAGCAGTGAATACAGGAACCTTGATGGGGGTGGGCAAGAGACCCAGTACTTC	CASSEYRNLDGGGQETQYF
TRBV7-9	TRBJ2-3	few	NA	TGTGCCAGCAGCTGGGCGGAACATACGCAGTATTTT	CASSWAEHTQYF
TRBV20-1	TRBJ2-7	many	TRBD2	TGCAGTGCTAGTTCTAGCGGGCGCACCTACGAGCAGTACTTC	CSASSSGRTYEQYF
TRBV10-3	TRBJ2-7	many	NA	TGTGCCATCAGCGCGACAGCCCAAACTACCTACGAGCAGTACTTC	CAISATAQTTYEQYF
TRBV9	TRBJ1-1	many	TRBD1	TGTGCCAGCAGCCTACAGGGGTTGGAGACTGAAGCTTTCTTT	CASSLQGLETEAFF
TRBV20-1	TRBJ1-1	NA	TRBD1	TGCAGTGCTCAAAGGGACAGGGCTAAATGGAACACTGAAGCTTTCTTT	CSAQRDRAKWNTEAFF
TRBV5-1	TRBJ1-6	NA	TRBD1	TGCGCCAGCAGCACCGAGACAGGGGGCAAATCACCCCTCCACTTT	CASSTETGGKSPLHF
TRBV7-9	TRBJ1-2	many	TRBD1	TGTGCCAGCAGACCCGACAGGGGAAAAGGCTACACCTTC	CASRPDRGKGYTF
TRBV6-1	TRBJ2-2	NA	NA	TGTGCCAGCAGACGCGACGCCGGGGAGCTGTTTTTT	CASRRDAGELFF